One sample yielded the 15 T cell receptor beta chains listed below, sequenced in a study of blood T cell repertoires in COVID-19. This table comes from immunoSEQ multiplex PCR, and its TCRdb copy is limited to in-frame clones, with some not included. The sample holds over 300,000 clones, around 91% seen once. The material sequenced was peripheral blood. These receptors all come from a man in his late teens or twenties with active or convalescent COVID-19.

V is TRBV5-1 and J is TRBJ2-5, with D possibly TRBD1 on 6 matching bases. V lost 0 bases to trimming and J lost 4 bases, with 13 bases between them. Per the germline V gene, CDR1 is SGHRS and CDR2 is YFSETQ. The CDR3 is made up of 15 amino acids. CDR3 loop: CASSLAARGRETQYF. The CDR3, as DNA: TGCGCCAGCAGCTTGGCCGCCAGGGGTAGAGAGACCCAGTACTTC.

The rearrangement links TRBV10-3 to TRBJ2-2; unclear D gene. CDR3 size: 14 residues. With 6 bases removed from V and 0 bases from J, the gap between germline ends came to 8 bases. Germline V gene lookup returns CDR1 ENHRY and CDR2 SYGVKD. The CDR3 region is CAIRETANTGELFF. The CDR3 DNA follows: TGTGCCATCAGAGAGACGGCGAACACCGGGGAGCTGTTTTTT.

The rearrangement joins TRBV7-3 to TRBJ2-7, with 8 bases fitting TRBD1. The CDR3 spans 15 residues. Looked up from germline, CDR1 is SGHTA and CDR2 is FQGTGA. Losses at the gene ends were 5 bases for V and 2 bases for J; bases not matched to a gene: 8. The CDR3 reads CASSLGQGAPYEQYF. The CDR3 region has the DNA TGTGCCAGCAGCCTAGGGCAGGGGGCCCCCTACGAGCAGTACTTC. The full variable domain, completed using reference TRBV7-3 and TRBJ2-7, is GAGVSQTPSNKVTEKGKYVELRCDPISGHTALYWYRQSLGQGPEFLIYFQGTGAADDSGLPNDRFFAVRPEGSVSTLKIQRTERGDSAVYLCASSLGQGAPYEQYFGPGTRLTVT.

The V call is TRBV6-2 or TRBV6-3, the J call TRBJ2-3; D is unclear. Germline V gene lookup returns CDR1 MNHEY and CDR2 SVGEGT. The CDR3 covers 13 residues. Deletions cut 2 bases from V and 4 bases from J, with 7 bases between. The CDR3 sequence: CASSYLPPDTQYF. The CDR3 region has the DNA TGTGCCAGCAGTTACCTACCCCCAGATACGCAGTATTTT.

This sequence joins TRBV15 and TRBJ1-5, with TRBD1 as a possible D gene (5 bases). The CDR3 runs 14 residues. Germline V gene sequence: CDR1 LNHNV, CDR2 YYDKDF (reference sequence). V shed 0 bases and J shed 4 bases, with 7 bases lying between them. The CDR3 sequence: CATSRDKGNQPQHF. CDR3 sequence (DNA): TGTGCCACCAGCAGAGATAAGGGGAATCAGCCCCAGCATTTT.

V gene TRBV25-1 combines with J gene TRBJ2-1; 7 nucleotides line up with TRBD2. CDR1 and CDR2 from the germline V gene are MGHDK and SYGVNS. With V trimmed by 10 bases and J by 2 bases, 8 bases remained unmatched. The CDR3 sequence is 14 residues long. CDR3 region: CATRFGGTYNEQFF. The CDR3 region has the DNA TGTGCCACCAGGTTCGGGGGGACCTACAATGAGCAGTTCTTC.

The J gene is TRBJ2-7, the V gene TRBV18; D gene uncertain. The CDR3 spans 11 residues. V was trimmed by 4 bases and J by 3 bases, leaving 4 bases between them. Germline loops: CDR1 KGHSH, CDR2 LQKENI. The CDR3 DNA is TGTGCCAGCTCACACGGCTACGAGCAGTACTTC. This translates into CASSHGYEQYF.

The sample holds one count of this clone. The CDR3 region is CASSLFSGLTRGEQYF. The CDR3, as DNA: TGTGCCAGCAGCTTATTTAGCGGGCTCACCCGGGGAGAGCAGTACTTC. The V and J genes are TRBV7-2 and TRBJ2-7; 7 positions match TRBD2. V trimming: 2 bases; J trimming: 7 bases; junction bases outside the gene matches: 14. CDR3 length: 16 amino acids. Germline CDR1 SGHTA, CDR2 FQGNSA.

The V gene is TRBV4-3, the J gene TRBJ2-3; 9 positions match TRBD1. CDR3 length equals 15 residues. Trimming cost V 3 bases and J 2 bases; bases outside gene matches: 3. Per the germline V gene, CDR1 is LGHNA and CDR2 is YSLEER. As DNA, the CDR3 is TGCGCCAGCAGCCAGGGACAGGGACACACAGATACGCAGTATTTT. This translates into CASSQGQGHTDTQYF.

For this clone: The junction does not match germline at one end; this may be a read error. This chain connects TRBV13 to TRBJ1-2, with 10 nucleotides matching TRBD1. The CDR3 runs 14 residues. Germline loops: CDR1 PRHDT, CDR2 FYEKMQ (reference sequence). DNA for the CDR3: TGTGCCAGCAGCCTAGGGGACAGGGGCTATGGCTACACCTTC. It translates to CASSLGDRGYGYTF.

The rearrangement joins TRBV18 to TRBJ1-5; weak D call: TRBD1 (5 bases). The CDR3 consists of 14 residues. V shed 6 bases and J shed 5 bases, with 14 bases lying between them. The germline V gene encodes CDR1 KGHSH and CDR2 LQKENI. The CDR3 loop is CASSVEARDQPQHF. CDR3 nucleotides: TGTGCCAGCTCGGTAGAGGCCAGGGATCAGCCCCAGCATTTT. Complete variable domain (other parts from reference TRBV18 and TRBJ1-5): NAGVMQNPRHLVRRRGQEARLRCSPMKGHSHVYWYRQLPEEGLKFMVYLQKENIIDESGMPKERFSAEFPKEGPSILRIQQVVRGDSAAYFCASSVEARDQPQHFGDGTRLSIL.

The chain carries TRBV28 and TRBJ1-5, with 9 bases lining up with TRBD1. The V and J ends lost 0 bases and 7 bases, in that order; junction bases with no gene match: 7. This CDR3 spans 16 amino acids. Germline assignment: CDR1 MDHEN and CDR2 SYDVKM. The DNA of the CDR3 is TGTGCCAGCAGTTTATGGCCGGACAGGGGTATACAGCCCCAGCATTTT. It yields the protein CASSLWPDRGIQPQHF. Using reference TRBV28 and TRBJ1-5 for the parts outside the CDR3, the full variable domain is DVKVTQSSRYLVKRTGEKVFLECVQDMDHENMFWYRQDPGLGLRLIYFSYDVKMKEKGDIPEGYSVSREKKERFSLILESASTNQTSMYLCASSLWPDRGIQPQHFGDGTRLSIL.

The chain links TRBV28 to TRBJ2-7; 12 nucleotides agree with TRBD2. V shed 7 bases and J 3 bases; nucleotides not matched to a gene: 13. Looked up from germline, CDR1 is MDHEN and CDR2 is SYDVKM. This CDR3 comprises 17 residues. The CDR3 reads CASTSPSLAGGRYEQYF. CDR3 DNA sequence: TGTGCCAGCACCTCACCCTCACTAGCGGGAGGCCGCTACGAGCAGTACTTC.

The V gene is TRBV18, the J gene TRBJ1-5; 8 bases line up with TRBD1. V shed 3 bases and J 1 base; nucleotides not matched to a gene: 5. Per the germline V gene, CDR1 is KGHSH and CDR2 is LQKENI. The CDR3 extends over 16 amino acids. The chain's CDR3 is CASSPQGAGSNQPQHF. The CDR3 nucleotides read TGTGCCAGCTCACCCCAGGGGGCAGGGAGCAATCAGCCCCAGCATTTT. Using reference TRBV18 and TRBJ1-5 for the parts outside the CDR3, the full variable domain is NAGVMQNPRHLVRRRGQEARLRCSPMKGHSHVYWYRQLPEEGLKFMVYLQKENIIDESGMPKERFSAEFPKEGPSILRIQQVVRGDSAAYFCASSPQGAGSNQPQHFGDGTRLSIL.

The J gene is TRBJ2-3, the V gene TRBV5-1; TRBD1 is a possible D gene (6 bases). CDR3 size: 13 residues. Trimming shortened V by 6 bases and J by 6 bases, and 14 bases separated the two germline ends. Germline V CDR1 and CDR2: SGHRS, YFSETQ. This chain's CDR3 is CASKHRVTDTQYF. CDR3 nucleotides: TGCGCCAGCAAACACAGGGTTACGGATACGCAGTATTTT.